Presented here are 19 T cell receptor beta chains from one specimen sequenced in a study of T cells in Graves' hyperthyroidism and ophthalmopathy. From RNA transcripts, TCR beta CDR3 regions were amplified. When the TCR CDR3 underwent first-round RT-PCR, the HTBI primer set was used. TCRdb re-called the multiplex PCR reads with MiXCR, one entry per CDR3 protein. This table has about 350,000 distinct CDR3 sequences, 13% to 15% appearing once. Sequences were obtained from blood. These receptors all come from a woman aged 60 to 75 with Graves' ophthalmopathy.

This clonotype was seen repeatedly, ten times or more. The CDR3 is CASRGNSGLAGVGEQYF. The CDR3 DNA reads as TGTGCCAGCAGGGGGAACTCTGGACTAGCGGGAGTGGGCGAGCAGTACTTC. This rearrangement joins TRBV2 to TRBJ2-7; 13 bases fit TRBD2. Germline V gene sequence: CDR1 SNHLY, CDR2 FYNNEI. J was trimmed by 6 bases and V by 6 bases; bases with no gene match: 14. The CDR3 consists of 17 residues.

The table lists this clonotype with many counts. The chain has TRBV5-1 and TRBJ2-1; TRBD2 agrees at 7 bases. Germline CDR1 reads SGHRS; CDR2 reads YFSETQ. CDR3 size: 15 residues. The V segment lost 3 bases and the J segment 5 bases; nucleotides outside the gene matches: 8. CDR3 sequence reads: CASSSIAGLNNEQFF. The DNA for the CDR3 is TGCGCCAGCAGCTCGATAGCGGGTCTAAACAATGAGCAGTTCTTC. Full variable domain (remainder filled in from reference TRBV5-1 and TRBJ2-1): KAGVTQTPRYLIKTRGQQVTLSCSPISGHRSVSWYQQTPGQGLQFLFEYFSETQRNKGNFPGRFSGRQFSNSRSEMNVSTLELGDSALYLCASSSIAGLNNEQFFGPGTRLTVL.

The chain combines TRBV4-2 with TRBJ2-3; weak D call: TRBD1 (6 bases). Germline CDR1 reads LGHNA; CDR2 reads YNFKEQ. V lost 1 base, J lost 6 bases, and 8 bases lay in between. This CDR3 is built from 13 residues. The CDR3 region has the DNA TGTGCCAGCAGCCAAGGGCAGGGGGATACGCAGTATTTT. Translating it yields CASSQGQGDTQYF.

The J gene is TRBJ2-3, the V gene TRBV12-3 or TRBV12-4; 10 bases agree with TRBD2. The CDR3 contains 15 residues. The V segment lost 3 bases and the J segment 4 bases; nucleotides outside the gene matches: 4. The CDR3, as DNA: TGTGCCAGCAGTTTCCCGACTAGCGGGTCAGATACGCAGTATTTT. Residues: CASSFPTSGSDTQYF.

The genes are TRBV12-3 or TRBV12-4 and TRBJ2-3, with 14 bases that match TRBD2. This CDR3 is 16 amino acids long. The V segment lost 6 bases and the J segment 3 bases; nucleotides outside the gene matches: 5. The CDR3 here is CASRAGTSGRTDTQYF. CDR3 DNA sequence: TGTGCCAGCAGAGCCGGGACTAGCGGGAGAACAGATACGCAGTATTTT.

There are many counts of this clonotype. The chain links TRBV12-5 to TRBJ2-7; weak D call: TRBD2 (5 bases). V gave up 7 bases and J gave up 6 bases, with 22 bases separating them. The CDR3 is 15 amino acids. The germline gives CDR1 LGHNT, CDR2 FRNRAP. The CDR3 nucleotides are TGTGCTAGTGCCCCGGGGATCTACGAATCTTCCGAGCAGTACTTC. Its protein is CASAPGIYESSEQYF.

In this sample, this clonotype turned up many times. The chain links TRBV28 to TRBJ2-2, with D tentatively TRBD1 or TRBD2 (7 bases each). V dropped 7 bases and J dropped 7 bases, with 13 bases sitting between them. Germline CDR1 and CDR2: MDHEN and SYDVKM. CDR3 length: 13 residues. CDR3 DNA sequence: TGTGCCAGCAAAGACAGGGAGGGCGGGGAGCTGTTTTTT. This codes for CASKDREGGELFF.

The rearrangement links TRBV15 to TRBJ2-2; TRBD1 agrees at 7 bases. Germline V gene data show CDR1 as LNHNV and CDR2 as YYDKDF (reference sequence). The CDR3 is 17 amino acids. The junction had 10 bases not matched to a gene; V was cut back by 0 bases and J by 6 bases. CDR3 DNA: TGTGCCACCAGCAGAGAACGAGGGAACAGGGGCCCCGGGGAGCTGTTTTTT. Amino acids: CATSRERGNRGPGELFF.

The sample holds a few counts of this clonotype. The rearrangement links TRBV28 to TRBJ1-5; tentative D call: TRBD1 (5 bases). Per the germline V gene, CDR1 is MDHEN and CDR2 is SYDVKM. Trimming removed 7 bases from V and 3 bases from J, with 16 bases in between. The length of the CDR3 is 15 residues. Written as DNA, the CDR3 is TGTGCCAGCACCACCGGGGGGAGGGACAATCAGCCCCAGCATTTT. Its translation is CASTTGGRDNQPQHF.

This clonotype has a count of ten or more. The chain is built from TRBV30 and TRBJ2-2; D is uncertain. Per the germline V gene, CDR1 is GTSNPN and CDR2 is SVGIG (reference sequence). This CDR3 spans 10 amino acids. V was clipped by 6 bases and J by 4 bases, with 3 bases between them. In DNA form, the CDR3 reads TGTGCCTGTGTCACCGGGGAGCTGTTTTTT. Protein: CACVTGELFF.

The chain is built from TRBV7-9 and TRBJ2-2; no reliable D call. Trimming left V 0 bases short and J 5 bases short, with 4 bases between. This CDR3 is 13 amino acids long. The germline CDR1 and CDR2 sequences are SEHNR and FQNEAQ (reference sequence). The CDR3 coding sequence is TGTGCCAGCAGCTTAGCGGCTACCGGGGAGCTGTTTTTT. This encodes CASSLAATGELFF.

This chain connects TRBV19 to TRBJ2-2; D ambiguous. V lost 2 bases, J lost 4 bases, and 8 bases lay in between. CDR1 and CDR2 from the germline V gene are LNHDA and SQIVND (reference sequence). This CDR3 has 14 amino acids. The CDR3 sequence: CASSIPPPTGELFF. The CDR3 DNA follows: TGTGCCAGTAGTATACCCCCCCCCACCGGGGAGCTGTTTTTT.

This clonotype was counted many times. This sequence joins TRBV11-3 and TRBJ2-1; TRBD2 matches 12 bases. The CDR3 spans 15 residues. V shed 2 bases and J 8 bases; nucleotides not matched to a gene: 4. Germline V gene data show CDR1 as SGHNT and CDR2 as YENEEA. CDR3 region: CASSLLAGGGDEQFF. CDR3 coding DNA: TGTGCCAGCAGCTTACTAGCGGGAGGGGGGGATGAGCAGTTCTTC.

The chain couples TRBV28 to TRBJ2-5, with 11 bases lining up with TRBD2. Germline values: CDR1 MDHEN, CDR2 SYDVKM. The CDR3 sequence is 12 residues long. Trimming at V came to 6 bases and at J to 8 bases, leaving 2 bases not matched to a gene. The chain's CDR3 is CASSTSGSTQYF. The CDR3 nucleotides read TGTGCCAGCAGCACTAGCGGGAGCACCCAGTACTTC.

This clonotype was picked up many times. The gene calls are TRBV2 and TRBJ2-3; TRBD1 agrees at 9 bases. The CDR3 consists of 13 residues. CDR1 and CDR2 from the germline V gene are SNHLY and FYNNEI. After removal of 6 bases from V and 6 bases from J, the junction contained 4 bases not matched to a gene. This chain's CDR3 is CASSRDRVDTQYF. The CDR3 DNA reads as TGTGCCAGCAGCCGGGACAGGGTGGATACGCAGTATTTT. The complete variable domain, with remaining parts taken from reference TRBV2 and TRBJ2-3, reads EPEVTQTPSHQVTQMGQEVILRCVPISNHLYFYWYRQILGQKVEFLVSFYNNEISEKSEIFDDQFSVERPDGSNFTLKIRSTKLEDSAMYFCASSRDRVDTQYFGPGTRLTVL.

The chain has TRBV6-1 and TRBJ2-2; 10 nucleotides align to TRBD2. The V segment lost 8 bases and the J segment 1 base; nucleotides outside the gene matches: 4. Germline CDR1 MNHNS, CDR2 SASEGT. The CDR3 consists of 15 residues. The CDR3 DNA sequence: TGTGCCAGCGCAAGGACTAGCGGGAACACCGGGGAGCTGTTTTTT. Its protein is CASARTSGNTGELFF.

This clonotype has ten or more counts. This CDR3 reads CASSQAHLGAGQDGYTF. CDR3 DNA sequence: TGCGCCAGCAGCCAAGCTCATTTGGGGGCGGGCCAGGATGGCTACACCTTC. The rearrangement uses TRBV4-1 and TRBJ1-2, with D possibly being TRBD1 (6 bases). The ends were cut back, 1 base at V and 6 bases at J, with 21 bases in the middle. CDR1 and CDR2 from the germline V gene are MGHRA and YSYEKL. The CDR3 loop spans 17 amino acids.

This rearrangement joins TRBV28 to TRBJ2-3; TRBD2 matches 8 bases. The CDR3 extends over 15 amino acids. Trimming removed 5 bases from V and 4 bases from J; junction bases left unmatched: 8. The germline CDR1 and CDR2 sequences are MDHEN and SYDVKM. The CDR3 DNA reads TGTGCCAGCAGTGATGGACTAGCTTTAGCAGATACGCAGTATTTT. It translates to CASSDGLALADTQYF.

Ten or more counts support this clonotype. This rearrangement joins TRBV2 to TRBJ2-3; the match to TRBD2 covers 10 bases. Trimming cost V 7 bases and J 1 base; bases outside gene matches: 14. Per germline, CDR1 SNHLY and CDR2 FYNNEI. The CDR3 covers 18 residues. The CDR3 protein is CASTQGASGSIGTDTQYF. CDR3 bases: TGTGCCAGCACCCAAGGGGCTAGCGGGAGTATCGGCACAGATACGCAGTATTTT.